The rows below give T cell receptor beta chains drawn from one sample of a study of memory CD8 T cells in hepatitis C reinfection. Sequencing used immunoSEQ multiplex PCR; TCRdb keeps in-frame clones, though not all of them. The top ten clones hold approximately 24% of a sample with thousands of clones, about nine tenths of them seen once. The sequencing sample was made of naive CD8+ T cells sorted from blood. Receptors were obtained from a man aged 50-60 years with hepatitis C virus infection. Both conserved end residues are part of each CDR3. A D gene is named only where the DNA matches it firmly. Not all rows give a size; the values are once, few, many and, for expanded clones, a class.

TRBV4-1	NA	TRBD1	TRBJ2-7	CASSQDLGTDEQYF	TGCGCCAGCAGCCAAGATTTGGGGACAGACGAGCAGTACTTC
TRBV19	once	NA	TRBJ2-7	CASSIDTASSYEQYF	TGTGCCAGTAGTATAGATACAGCCAGCTCCTACGAGCAGTACTTC
TRBV28	NA	NA	TRBJ2-5	CASSSNRVVQETQYF	TGTGCCAGCAGTTCTAACCGGGTGGTTCAAGAGACCCAGTACTTC
TRBV7-7	NA	TRBD2	TRBJ2-5	CASSSRLAPGGETQYF	TGTGCTAGCAGCTCAAGACTAGCGCCGGGGGGAGAGACCCAGTACTTC
TRBV13	NA	TRBD2	TRBJ2-1	CASNYDSGQGLANNEQFF	TGTGCCAGCAATTACGACTCCGGTCAGGGACTAGCCAACAATGAGCAGTTCTTC
TRBV7-2	NA	NA	TRBJ1-1	CASSLERGTEAFF	TGTGCCAGCAGCTTAGAACGGGGCACTGAAGCTTTCTTT
TRBV4-1	NA	NA	TRBJ2-3	CASSQGDLQFTDTQYF	TGCGCCAGCAGCCAAGGTGATCTCCAGTTCACAGATACGCAGTATTTT
TRBV11-2	NA	TRBD2	TRBJ2-5	CASSLAAGGGETQYF	TGTGCCAGCAGCTTAGCGGCGGGAGGAGGAGAGACCCAGTACTTC
TRBV5-1	NA	TRBD1	TRBJ2-5	CASTTGYQETQYF	TGCGCCAGCACGACAGGGTACCAAGAGACCCAGTACTTC
TRBV4-2	NA	NA	TRBJ1-4	CASSQDRGQTEKLFF	TGTGCCAGCAGCCAAGATCGAGGACAGACCGAAAAACTGTTTTTT
TRBV27	NA	TRBD1	TRBJ2-7	CASSVGTGIYEQYF	TGTGCCAGCAGTGTCGGGACAGGGATTTACGAGCAGTACTTC
TRBV10-3	NA	NA	TRBJ1-3	CAISEVSGLGNTIYF	TGTGCCATCAGTGAGGTATCGGGACTCGGAAACACCATATATTTT
TRBV27	NA	NA	TRBJ1-5	CASSLAGEQPQHF	TGTGCCAGCAGTTTGGCGGGGGAGCAGCCCCAGCATTTT
TRBV5-4	NA	NA	TRBJ1-2	CASSPEAGLPGGYTF	TGTGCCAGCAGCCCCGAGGCAGGGCTCCCGGGTGGCTACACCTTC
TRBV9	NA	TRBD1	TRBJ2-7	CASSAAGTGIREQYF	TGTGCCAGCAGCGCAGCCGGGACAGGGATTCGCGAGCAGTACTTC
TRBV7-3	NA	NA	TRBJ2-1	CASSQDTNNEQFF	TGTGCCAGCAGCCAGGACACAAACAATGAGCAGTTCTTC
TRBV4-1	NA	TRBD2	TRBJ2-1	CASSVAIRLAADSYNEQFF	TGCGCCAGCAGCGTCGCGATAAGACTAGCGGCAGACTCCTACAATGAGCAGTTCTTC
TRBV9	NA	TRBD2	TRBJ2-3	CASSTGTSGSVTDTQYF	TGTGCCAGCAGCACTGGGACTAGCGGGAGTGTCACAGATACGCAGTATTTT
TRBV28	NA	NA	TRBJ2-1	CASGWGDGSYNEQFF	TGTGCCAGCGGCTGGGGGGATGGCTCCTACAATGAGCAGTTCTTC
TRBV7-6	NA	NA	TRBJ2-7	CASSTGGDYEQYF	TGTGCCAGCAGTACCGGAGGGGACTACGAGCAGTACTTC
TRBV7-8	NA	NA	TRBJ2-3	CASSPPRRPYTDTQYF	TGTGCCAGCAGCCCCCCGCGGCGGCCTTACACAGATACGCAGTATTTT
TRBV11-3	few	NA	TRBJ2-7	CASSLAQSGAYEQYF	TGTGCCAGCAGCTTAGCCCAATCAGGGGCCTACGAGCAGTACTTC
TRBV9	medium-sized	TRBD2	TRBJ2-1	CASSVGGSGRFSEQFF	TGTGCCAGCAGCGTAGGTGGTAGCGGGAGGTTCAGTGAGCAGTTCTTC
TRBV30	NA	NA	TRBJ1-5	CAWSSWGEEPQHF	TGTGCCTGGAGTTCATGGGGGGAAGAGCCCCAGCATTTT
TRBV30	NA	NA	TRBJ1-1	CAWSVWRGQNTEAFF	TGTGCCTGGAGTGTTTGGCGGGGGCAGAACACTGAAGCTTTCTTT
TRBV4-3	NA	NA	TRBJ1-2	CASSQDRGSYGYTF	TGCGCCAGCAGCCAAGATCGAGGCAGCTATGGCTACACCTTC
TRBV9	NA	TRBD2	TRBJ2-1	CASSHGTSSYNEQFF	TGTGCCAGCAGCCACGGGACTAGCTCCTACAATGAGCAGTTCTTC
TRBV11-3	NA	NA	TRBJ1-3	CASSLTAGFVGNTIYF	TGTGCCAGCAGCCTAACCGCAGGGTTTGTAGGAAACACCATATATTTT
TRBV28	NA	NA	TRBJ2-1	CASSPQGRDEQFF	TGTGCCAGCAGTCCCCAGGGGCGAGATGAGCAGTTCTTC
TRBV28	NA	NA	TRBJ1-3	CASSFLQLTGNTIYF	TGTGCCAGCAGTTTTCTACAGTTAACTGGAAACACCATATATTTT
TRBV13	NA	NA	TRBJ2-2	CASSPHRVGELFF	TGTGCCAGCAGCCCCCACAGGGTAGGGGAGCTGTTTTTT
TRBV11-2	NA	NA	TRBJ1-3	CASSLTVSGNTIYF	TGTGCCAGCAGCTTGACAGTCTCTGGAAACACCATATATTTT
TRBV27	NA	NA	TRBJ2-1	CASSLVQGDNEQFF	TGTGCCAGCAGTTTGGTACAGGGTGACAATGAGCAGTTCTTC
TRBV19	NA	NA	TRBJ1-2	CASEGTQVGYGYTF	TGTGCCTCCGAAGGAACGCAGGTCGGCTATGGCTACACCTTC
TRBV30	NA	NA	TRBJ2-2	CAWSQGNTGELFF	TGTGCCTGGAGTCAGGGGAACACCGGGGAGCTGTTTTTT
TRBV29-1	NA	TRBD1	TRBJ2-5	CSVQGAGGGETQYF	TGCAGCGTCCAAGGCGCAGGGGGCGGAGAGACCCAGTACTTC
TRBV5-6	NA	NA	TRBJ2-7	CASSLQGYEQYF	TGTGCCAGCAGCCTACAGGGCTACGAGCAGTACTTC
TRBV4-3	NA	TRBD1	TRBJ2-1	CASSQLPGQYNEQFF	TGCGCCAGCAGCCAACTCCCGGGACAGTACAATGAGCAGTTCTTC
TRBV5-4	few	TRBD1	TRBJ2-7	CASSIQGSMDEQYF	TGTGCCAGCAGTATACAGGGGAGTATGGACGAGCAGTACTTC
TRBV5-4	few	NA	TRBJ1-1	CASSFGQGTYTEAFF	TGTGCCAGCAGCTTCGGCCAGGGTACGTACACTGAAGCTTTCTTT
TRBV28	NA	NA	TRBJ1-2	CASSLTGYYGYTF	TGTGCCAGCAGTTTAACAGGGTACTATGGCTACACCTTC
TRBV27	NA	NA	TRBJ2-6	CASSLLGGSGANVLTF	TGTGCCAGCAGTTTGTTGGGGGGCTCTGGGGCCAACGTCCTGACTTTC
TRBV5-4	few	NA	TRBJ2-7	CASSLQGSDYEQYF	TGTGCCAGCAGCTTACAGGGTAGCGACTACGAGCAGTACTTC
TRBV2	NA	NA	TRBJ2-1	CASYEDRGALDNNEQFF	TGTGCCAGCTACGAGGATCGTGGGGCCTTAGACAACAATGAGCAGTTCTTC